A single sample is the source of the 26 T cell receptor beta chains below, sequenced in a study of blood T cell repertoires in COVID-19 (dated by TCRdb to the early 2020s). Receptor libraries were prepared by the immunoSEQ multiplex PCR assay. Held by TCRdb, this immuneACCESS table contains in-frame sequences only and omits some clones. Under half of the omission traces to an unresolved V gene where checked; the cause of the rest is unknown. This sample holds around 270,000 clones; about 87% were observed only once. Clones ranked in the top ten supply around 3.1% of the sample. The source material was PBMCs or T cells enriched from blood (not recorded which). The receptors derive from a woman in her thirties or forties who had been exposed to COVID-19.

The CDR3 spells CASSGGQGATEAFF. For the CDR3, the DNA is TGTGCCAGCAGCGGTGGACAGGGGGCGACTGAAGCTTTCTTT. V gene TRBV7-9 combines with J gene TRBJ1-1; 11 bases agree with TRBD1. V lost 5 bases to trimming and J lost 5 bases; unmatched junction nucleotides: 4. The CDR3 sequence is 14 residues long. Germline V gives CDR1 SEHNR, CDR2 FQNEAQ (reference sequence).

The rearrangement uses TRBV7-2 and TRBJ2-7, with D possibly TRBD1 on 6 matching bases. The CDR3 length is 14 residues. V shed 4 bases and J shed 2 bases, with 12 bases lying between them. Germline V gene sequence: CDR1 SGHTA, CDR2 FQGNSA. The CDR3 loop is CASSSNPGAYEQYF. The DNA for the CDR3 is TGTGCCAGCAGCTCCAATCCAGGGGCCTACGAGCAGTACTTC.

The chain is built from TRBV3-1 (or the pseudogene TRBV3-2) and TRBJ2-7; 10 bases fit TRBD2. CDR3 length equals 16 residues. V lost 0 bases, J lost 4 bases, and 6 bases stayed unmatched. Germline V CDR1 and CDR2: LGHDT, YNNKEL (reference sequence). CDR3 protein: CASSQDASGGRYEQYF. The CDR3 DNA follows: TGTGCCAGCAGCCAAGATGCTAGCGGGGGACGATACGAGCAGTACTTC.

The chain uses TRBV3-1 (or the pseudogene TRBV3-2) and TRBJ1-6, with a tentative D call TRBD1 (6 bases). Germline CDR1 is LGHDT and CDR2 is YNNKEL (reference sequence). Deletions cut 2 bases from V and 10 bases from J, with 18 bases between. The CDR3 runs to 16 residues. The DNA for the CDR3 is TGTGCCAGCAGCCAATTTGGGGGGGGCCGGGTATCACCCCTCCACTTT. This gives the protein CASSQFGGGRVSPLHF.

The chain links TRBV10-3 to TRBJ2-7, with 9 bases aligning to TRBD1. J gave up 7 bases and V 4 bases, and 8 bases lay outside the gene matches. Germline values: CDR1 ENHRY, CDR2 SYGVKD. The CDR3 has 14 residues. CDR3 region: CAISVQGAEGEQYF. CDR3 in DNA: TGTGCCATCAGTGTACAGGGGGCGGAGGGAGAGCAGTACTTC.

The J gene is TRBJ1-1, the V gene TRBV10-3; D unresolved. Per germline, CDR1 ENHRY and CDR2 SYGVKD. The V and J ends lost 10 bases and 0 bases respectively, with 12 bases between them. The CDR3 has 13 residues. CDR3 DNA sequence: TGTGCCACGCAACAGAGTTTGAACACTGAAGCTTTCTTT. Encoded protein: CATQQSLNTEAFF.

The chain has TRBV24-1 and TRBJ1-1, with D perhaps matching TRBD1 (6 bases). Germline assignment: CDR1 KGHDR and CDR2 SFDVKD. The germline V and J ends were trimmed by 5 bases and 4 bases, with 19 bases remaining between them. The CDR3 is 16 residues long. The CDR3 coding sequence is TGTGCCACCAGTGTCTCTACGGCACAGGGAAGCACTGAAGCTTTCTTT. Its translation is CATSVSTAQGSTEAFF.

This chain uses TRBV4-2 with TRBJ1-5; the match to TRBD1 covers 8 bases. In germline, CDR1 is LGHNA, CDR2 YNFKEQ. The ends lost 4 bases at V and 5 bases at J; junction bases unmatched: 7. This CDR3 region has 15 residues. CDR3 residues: CASSRLGDRYQPQHF. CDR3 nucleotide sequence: TGTGCCAGCAGCCGCCTTGGGGACAGGTATCAGCCCCAGCATTTT.

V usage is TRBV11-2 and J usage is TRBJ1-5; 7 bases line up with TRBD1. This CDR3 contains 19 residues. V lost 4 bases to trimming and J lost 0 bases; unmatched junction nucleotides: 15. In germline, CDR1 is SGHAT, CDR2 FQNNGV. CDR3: CASSSAGGGSLCSNQPQHF. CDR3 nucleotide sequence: TGTGCCAGCAGCTCCGCAGGGGGTGGGTCACTGTGTAGCAATCAGCCCCAGCATTTT.

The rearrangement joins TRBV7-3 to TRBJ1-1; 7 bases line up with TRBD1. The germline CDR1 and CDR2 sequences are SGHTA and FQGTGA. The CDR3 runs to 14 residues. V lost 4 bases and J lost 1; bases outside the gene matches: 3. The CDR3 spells CASSSRGANTEAFF. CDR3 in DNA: TGTGCCAGCAGCTCCAGGGGGGCGAACACTGAAGCTTTCTTT.

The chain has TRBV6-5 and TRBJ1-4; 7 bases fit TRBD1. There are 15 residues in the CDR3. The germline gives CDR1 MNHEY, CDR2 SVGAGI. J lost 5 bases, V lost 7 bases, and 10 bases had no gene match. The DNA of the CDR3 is TGTGCCAGCATAGAAGAGGGGGCGCCAAATGAAAAACTGTTTTTT. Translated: CASIEEGAPNEKLFF.

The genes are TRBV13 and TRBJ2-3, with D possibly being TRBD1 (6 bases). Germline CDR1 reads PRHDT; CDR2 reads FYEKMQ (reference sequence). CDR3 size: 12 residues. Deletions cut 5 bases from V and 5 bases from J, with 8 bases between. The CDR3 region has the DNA TGTGCCAGCAGCCTACAGGGAGATACGCAGTATTTT. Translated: CASSLQGDTQYF. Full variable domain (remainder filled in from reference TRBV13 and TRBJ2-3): AAGVIQSPRHLIKEKRETATLKCYPIPRHDTVYWYQQGPGQDPQFLISFYEKMQSDKGSIPDRFSAQQFSDYHSELNMSSLELGDSALYFCASSLQGDTQYFGPGTRLTVL.

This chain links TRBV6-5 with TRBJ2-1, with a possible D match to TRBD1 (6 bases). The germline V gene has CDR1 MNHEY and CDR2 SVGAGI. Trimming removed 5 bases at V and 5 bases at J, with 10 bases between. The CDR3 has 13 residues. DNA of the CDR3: TGTGCCAGCAGTCACGCAGGGGACAATGAGCAGTTCTTC. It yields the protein CASSHAGDNEQFF.

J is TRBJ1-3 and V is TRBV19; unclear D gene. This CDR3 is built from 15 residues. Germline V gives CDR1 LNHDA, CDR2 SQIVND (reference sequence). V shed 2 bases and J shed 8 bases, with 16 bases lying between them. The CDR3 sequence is CASSIYSGQVDTIYF. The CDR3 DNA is TGTGCCAGTAGTATATACAGTGGCCAAGTTGACACCATATATTTT. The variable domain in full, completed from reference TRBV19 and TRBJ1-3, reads DGGITQSPKYLFRKEGQNVTLSCEQNLNHDAMYWYRQDPGQGLRLIYYSQIVNDFQKGDIAEGYSVSREKKESFPLTVTSAQKNPTAFYLCASSIYSGQVDTIYFGEGSWLTVV.

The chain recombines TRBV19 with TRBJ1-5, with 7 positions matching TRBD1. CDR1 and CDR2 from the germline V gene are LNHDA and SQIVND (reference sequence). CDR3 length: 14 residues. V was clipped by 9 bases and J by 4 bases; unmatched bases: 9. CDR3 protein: CASNPVTGNQPQHF. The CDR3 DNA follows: TGTGCCAGCAACCCGGTGACAGGGAATCAGCCCCAGCATTTT.

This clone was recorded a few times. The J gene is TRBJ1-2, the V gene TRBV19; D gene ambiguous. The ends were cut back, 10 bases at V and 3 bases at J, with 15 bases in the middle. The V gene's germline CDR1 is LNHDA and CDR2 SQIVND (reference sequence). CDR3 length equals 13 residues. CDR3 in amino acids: CATNANTYYGYTF. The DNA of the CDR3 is TGTGCCACCAACGCCAACACATACTATGGCTACACCTTC.

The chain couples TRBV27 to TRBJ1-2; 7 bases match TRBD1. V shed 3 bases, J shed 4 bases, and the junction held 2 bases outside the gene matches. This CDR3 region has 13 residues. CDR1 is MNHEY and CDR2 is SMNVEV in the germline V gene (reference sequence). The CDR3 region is CASSLAGGYGYTF. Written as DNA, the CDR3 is TGTGCCAGCAGTTTGGCAGGGGGCTATGGCTACACCTTC.

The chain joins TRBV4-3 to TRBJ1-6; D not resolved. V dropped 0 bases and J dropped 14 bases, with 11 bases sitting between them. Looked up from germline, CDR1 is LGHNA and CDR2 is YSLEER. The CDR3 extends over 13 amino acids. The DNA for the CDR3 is TGCGCCAGCAGCCAAGAGAGGGCGATAACCCTCCACTTT. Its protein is CASSQERAITLHF.

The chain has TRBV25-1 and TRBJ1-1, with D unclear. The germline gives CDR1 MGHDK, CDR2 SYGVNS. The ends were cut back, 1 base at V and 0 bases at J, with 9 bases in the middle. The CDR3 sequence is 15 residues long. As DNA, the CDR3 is TGTGCCAGCAGTGAATTATTGAGGGTGAACACTGAAGCTTTCTTT. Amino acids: CASSELLRVNTEAFF. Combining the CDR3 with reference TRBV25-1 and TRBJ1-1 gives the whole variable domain EADIYQTPRYLVIGTGKKITLECSQTMGHDKMYWYQQDPGMELHLIHYSYGVNSTEKGDLSSESTVSRIRTEHFPLTLESARPSHTSQYLCASSELLRVNTEAFFGQGTRLTVV.

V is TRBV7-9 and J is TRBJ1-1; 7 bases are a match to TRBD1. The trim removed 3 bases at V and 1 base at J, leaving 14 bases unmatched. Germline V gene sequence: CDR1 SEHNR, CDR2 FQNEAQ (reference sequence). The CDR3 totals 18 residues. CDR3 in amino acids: CASSFLARSDRPNTEAFF. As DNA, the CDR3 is TGTGCCAGCAGCTTCCTAGCGAGATCGGACAGGCCGAACACTGAAGCTTTCTTT.

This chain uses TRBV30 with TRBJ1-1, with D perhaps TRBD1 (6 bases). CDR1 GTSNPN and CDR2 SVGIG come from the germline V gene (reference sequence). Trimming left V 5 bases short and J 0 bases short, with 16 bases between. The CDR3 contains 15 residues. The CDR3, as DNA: TGTGCCTGGGTCAAAGGGGGAACATTGAACACTGAAGCTTTCTTT. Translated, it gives CAWVKGGTLNTEAFF.

The CDR3 sequence: CAWIGEGAYGANVLTF. CDR3 sequence (DNA): TGTGCCTGGATTGGAGAGGGGGCCTATGGGGCCAACGTCCTGACTTTC. The V call is TRBV30, the J call TRBJ2-6; the match to TRBD1 covers 7 bases. This CDR3 is built from 16 residues. The V and J ends lost 4 bases and 3 bases, in that order; junction bases with no gene match: 9. CDR1 and CDR2 (germline): GTSNPN, SVGIG (reference sequence).

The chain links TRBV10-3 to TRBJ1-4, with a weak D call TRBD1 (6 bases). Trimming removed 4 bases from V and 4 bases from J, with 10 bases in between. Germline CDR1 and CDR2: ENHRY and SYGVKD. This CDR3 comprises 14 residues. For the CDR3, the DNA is TGTGCCATCAGTGCCGGGACAATTAATGAAAAACTGTTTTTT. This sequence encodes CAISAGTINEKLFF.

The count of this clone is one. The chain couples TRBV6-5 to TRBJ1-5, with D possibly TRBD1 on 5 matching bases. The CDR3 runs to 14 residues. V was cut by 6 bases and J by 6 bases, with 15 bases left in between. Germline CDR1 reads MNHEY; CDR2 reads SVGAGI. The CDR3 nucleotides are TGTGCCAGCAGGGGTGACAGATGGAGTCAGCCCCAGCATTTT. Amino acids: CASRGDRWSQPQHF.

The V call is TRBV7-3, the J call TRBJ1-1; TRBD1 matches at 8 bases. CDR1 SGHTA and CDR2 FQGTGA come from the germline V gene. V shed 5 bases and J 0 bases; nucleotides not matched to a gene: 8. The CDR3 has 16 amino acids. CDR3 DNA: TGTGCCAGCAGCCTCACCGGGACAGGATTGAACACTGAAGCTTTCTTT. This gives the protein CASSLTGTGLNTEAFF.

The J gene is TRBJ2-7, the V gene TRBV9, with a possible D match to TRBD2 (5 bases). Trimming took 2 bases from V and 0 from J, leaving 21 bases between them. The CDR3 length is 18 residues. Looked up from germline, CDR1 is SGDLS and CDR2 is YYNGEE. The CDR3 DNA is TGTGCCAGCAGCGTCACGGGGAGAGGGAGTAAACCCTCCTACGAGCAGTACTTC. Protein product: CASSVTGRGSKPSYEQYF.